A single sample is the source of the 17 T cell receptor beta chains below, sequenced in a study of T cell changes during pregnancy in multiple sclerosis. Data came from immunoSEQ multiplex PCR; TCRdb stores just in-frame clones and leaves some out. The table lists 70,000 to 75,000 clones, around 90% of them singletons, with under 2% in the top ten. The source was peripheral blood, collected in the second trimester of pregnancy. These receptors were taken from a female donor with multiple sclerosis, enrolled in a pregnancy study.

The chain recombines TRBV2 with TRBJ2-1, with 10 positions matching TRBD2. This CDR3 spans 16 amino acids. CDR1 SNHLY and CDR2 FYNNEI come from the germline V gene. V was clipped by 10 bases and J by 6 bases; unmatched bases: 15. CDR3 loop: CAITGRSGRASNEQFF. CDR3 DNA: TGTGCCATCACCGGTCGGAGCGGGAGGGCCAGCAATGAGCAGTTCTTC.

The chain recombines TRBV5-1 with TRBJ1-2; D call uncertain. The length of the CDR3 is 14 residues. Germline V CDR1 and CDR2: SGHRS, YFSETQ. V lost 0 bases, J lost 2 bases, and 8 bases lay in between. CDR3: CASSLAGSNYGYTF. The CDR3 DNA reads TGCGCCAGCAGCTTGGCAGGAAGCAACTATGGCTACACCTTC.

The V and J genes are TRBV6-5 and TRBJ2-7, with D possibly matching TRBD1 (5 bases). The CDR3 extends over 13 amino acids. CDR1 is MNHEY and CDR2 is SVGAGI in the germline V gene. V dropped 7 bases and J dropped 0 bases, with 10 bases sitting between them. CDR3 sequence reads: CASIQGSSYEQYF. CDR3 bases: TGTGCCAGCATCCAGGGAAGCTCCTACGAGCAGTACTTC.

The gene calls are TRBV19 and TRBJ1-5; D is possibly TRBD1 (6 bases). The CDR3 has 16 amino acids. Germline loops: CDR1 LNHDA, CDR2 SQIVND (reference sequence). The V gene lost 4 bases and the J gene lost 2 bases, with 15 bases spanning the gap. CDR3 sequence (DNA): TGTGCCAGTAGTAACTTCGCGGGGGGCGGCAATCAGCCCCAGCATTTT. This codes for CASSNFAGGGNQPQHF.

The sample holds a few counts of this clone. The rearrangement links TRBV27 to TRBJ1-1; D is unresolved. Germline V gene lookup returns CDR1 MNHEY and CDR2 SMNVEV (reference sequence). The CDR3 is 14 residues long. With 3 bases removed from V and 4 bases from J, the gap between germline ends came to 12 bases. In nucleotides, the CDR3 is TGTGCCAGCAGTTTTCCGGGAGCGGCCACTGAAGCTTTCTTT. It codes for CASSFPGAATEAFF.

This chain joins TRBV5-1 and TRBJ1-1, with 11 bases aligning to TRBD1. From germline, CDR1 is SGHRS and CDR2 YFSETQ. V lost 4 bases to trimming and J lost 8 bases; unmatched junction nucleotides: 4. The CDR3 extends over 13 amino acids. The CDR3 sequence is CASSQDRGLEAFF. The DNA for the CDR3 is TGCGCCAGCAGCCAGGACAGGGGGCTGGAAGCTTTCTTT.

The J gene is TRBJ1-4, the V gene TRBV27; TRBD1 is a possible D gene (6 bases). The CDR3 runs to 16 residues. In germline, CDR1 is MNHEY, CDR2 SMNVEV (reference sequence). Deletions cut 6 bases from V and 3 bases from J, with 17 bases between. CDR3 nucleotides: TGTGCCAGCAGGATGGCAACTCGACAGGCTAATGAAAAACTGTTTTTT. It codes for CASRMATRQANEKLFF.

This clone has just a few counts. The chain combines TRBV5-6 with TRBJ1-6; D not resolved. Deletions cut 4 bases from V and 6 bases from J, with 8 bases between. This CDR3 has 13 amino acids. Per the germline V gene, CDR1 is SGHDT and CDR2 is YYEEEE. DNA of the CDR3: TGTGCCAGCAGCCTAGGGAGTAATTCACCCCTCCACTTT. Translated, it gives CASSLGSNSPLHF.

The rearrangement links TRBV6-1 to TRBJ1-1, with D maybe TRBD1 (6 bases). In germline, CDR1 is MNHNS, CDR2 SASEGT. The CDR3 contains 14 residues. V lost 4 bases and J 4 bases, leaving 13 bases between the germline ends. The chain's CDR3 is CASSVQGDTTEAFF. The CDR3 nucleotides are TGTGCCAGCAGTGTACAGGGCGACACCACTGAAGCTTTCTTT.

This clone occurred once. The V and J genes are TRBV19 and TRBJ2-3, with a weak D call TRBD2 (6 bases). Trimming shortened V by 6 bases and J by 6 bases, and 19 bases separated the two germline ends. The CDR3 contains 15 residues. CDR1 is LNHDA and CDR2 is SQIVND in the germline V gene (reference sequence). The CDR3 region has the DNA TGTGCCAGTAGCCCTAGACTAGTTCGAGGTGATACGCAGTATTTT. Encoded protein: CASSPRLVRGDTQYF.

This sequence joins TRBV11-2 and TRBJ2-3; no reliable D call. Trimming removed 3 bases from V and 3 bases from J, with 7 bases in between. Germline assignment: CDR1 SGHAT and CDR2 FQNNGV. The CDR3 totals 13 residues. The CDR3 reads CASSFIQTDTQYF. In DNA form, the CDR3 reads TGTGCCAGCAGCTTTATACAGACAGATACGCAGTATTTT.

The chain employs TRBV5-1 and TRBJ2-7; 7 bases fit TRBD1. The ends lost 4 bases at V and 2 bases at J; junction bases unmatched: 9. Germline V gives CDR1 SGHRS, CDR2 YFSETQ. The CDR3 is made up of 15 amino acids. CDR3 DNA sequence: TGCGCCAGCAGCCCGGGACGGACAGGAGCCTACGAGCAGTACTTC. Its protein product is CASSPGRTGAYEQYF.

This clone appeared once. The CDR3 DNA reads as TGTGCCAGCAGCTTACTAGCGGGAGTTTTTCGCGGCGAGACCCAGTACTTC. Translation gives CASSLLAGVFRGETQYF. V usage is TRBV7-8 and J usage is TRBJ2-5; 10 bases map to TRBD2. The junction had 11 bases not matched to a gene; V was cut back by 2 bases and J by 5 bases. The CDR3 contains 17 residues. Germline CDR1 reads SGHVS; CDR2 reads FQNEAQ.

V gene TRBV11-3 combines with J gene TRBJ2-5; a possible D gene is TRBD2 (5 bases). V gave up 1 base and J gave up 2 bases, with 5 bases separating them. CDR1 and CDR2 from the germline V gene are SGHNT and YENEEA. There are 13 residues in the CDR3. CDR3 coding DNA: TGTGCCAGCAGCTTAGGCGGGCAAGAGACCCAGTACTTC. It is translated as CASSLGGQETQYF. The entire variable domain, with the rest obtained from reference TRBV11-3 and TRBJ2-5, is as follows: EAGVVQSPRYKIIEKKQPVAFWCNPISGHNTLYWYLQNLGQGPELLIRYENEEAVDDSQLPKDRFSAERLKGVDSTLKIQPAELGDSAVYLCASSLGGQETQYFGPGTRLLVL.

The gene calls are TRBV6-1 and TRBJ1-3, with TRBD1 matching over 8 bases. Losses at the gene ends were 5 bases for V and 0 bases for J; bases not matched to a gene: 0. CDR1 is MNHNS and CDR2 is SASEGT in the germline V gene. This CDR3 is built from 14 residues. The DNA of the CDR3 is TGTGCCAGCAGTCAGGGGGCCTCTGGAAACACCATATATTTT. Its translation: CASSQGASGNTIYF.

The chain is built from TRBV7-2 and TRBJ1-3; the match to TRBD1 covers 7 bases. From germline, CDR1 is SGHTA and CDR2 FQGNSA. The CDR3 consists of 14 residues. Trimming took 5 bases from V and 0 from J; bases not matched to a gene: 1. As DNA, the CDR3 is TGTGCCAGCAGCCGACAGGGCTCTGGAAACACCATATATTTT. Translated, it gives CASSRQGSGNTIYF.

This rearrangement joins TRBV7-9 to TRBJ1-2; the D gene is possibly TRBD1 (5 bases). The CDR3 extends over 15 amino acids. The germline V and J ends were trimmed by 1 base and 5 bases, with 14 bases remaining between them. Germline assignment: CDR1 SEHNR and CDR2 FQNEAQ (reference sequence). The CDR3 DNA reads TGTGCCAGCAGCTTAGGGGGCAGGAGGGTTTATGGCTACACCTTC. It encodes CASSLGGRRVYGYTF.